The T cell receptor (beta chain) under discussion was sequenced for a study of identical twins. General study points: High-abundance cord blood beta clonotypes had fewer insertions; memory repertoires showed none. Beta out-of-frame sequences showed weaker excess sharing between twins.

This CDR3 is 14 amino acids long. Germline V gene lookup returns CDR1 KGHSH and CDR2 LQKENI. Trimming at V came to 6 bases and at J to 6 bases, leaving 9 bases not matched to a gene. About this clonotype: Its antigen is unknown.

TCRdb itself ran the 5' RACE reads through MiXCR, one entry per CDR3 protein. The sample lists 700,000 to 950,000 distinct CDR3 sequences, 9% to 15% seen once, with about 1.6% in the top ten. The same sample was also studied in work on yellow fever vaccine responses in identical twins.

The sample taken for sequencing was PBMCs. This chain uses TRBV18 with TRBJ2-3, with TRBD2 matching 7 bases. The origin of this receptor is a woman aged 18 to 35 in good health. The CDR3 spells CASSVVQGGDTQYF. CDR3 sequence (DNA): TGTGCCAGCTCGGTCGTCCAGGGAGGGGATACGCAGTATTTT.